Below are 13 T cell receptor beta chains sequenced from a single sample in a study of T cell changes during pregnancy in multiple sclerosis. Sequenced by immunoSEQ multiplex PCR; TCRdb stores in-frame clones only, minus some. The table has tens of thousands of clones, approximately 92% seen once. This sample comprised CD4+ T cells from peripheral blood mononuclear cells, obtained after pregnancy. Receptors originate from a female donor in good health, enrolled as a control in a pregnancy study.

CDR3 in DNA: TGTGCCAGCAGCTCCGGGGACATATATAGCAATCAGCCCCAGCATTTT. Translated: CASSSGDIYSNQPQHF. This chain joins TRBV9 and TRBJ1-5, with a tentative D call TRBD1 (6 bases). V was trimmed by 4 bases and J by 0 bases, leaving 14 bases between them. Germline V gives CDR1 SGDLS, CDR2 YYNGEE. The length of the CDR3 is 16 residues. The variable domain in full, with the rest retrieved from reference TRBV9 and TRBJ1-5, is DSGVTQTPKHLITATGQRVTLRCSPRSGDLSVYWYQQSLDQGLQFLIQYYNGEERAKGNILERFSAQQFPDLHSELNLSSLELGDSALYFCASSSGDIYSNQPQHFGDGTRLSIL.

This clone was seen just once. The chain recombines TRBV5-1 with TRBJ2-7; 11 positions agree with TRBD2. The V gene's germline CDR1 is SGHRS and CDR2 YFSETQ. The CDR3 runs 16 residues. The J segment lost 5 bases and the V segment lost 2 bases, leaving 9 bases of the junction unmatched. The CDR3 reads CASSLGWTSGFHEQYF. CDR3 nucleotide sequence: TGCGCCAGCAGCTTAGGGTGGACTAGCGGGTTCCACGAGCAGTACTTC.

The chain carries TRBV29-1 and TRBJ1-2, with TRBD1 identical over 8 bases. From germline, CDR1 is SQVTM and CDR2 ANQGSEA. V lost 5 bases and J lost 4; bases outside the gene matches: 9. This CDR3 region has 14 residues. CDR3 amino acids: CSVFAGQVGYGYTF. CDR3 DNA sequence: TGCAGCGTTTTTGCGGGACAGGTGGGCTATGGCTACACCTTC.

The chain uses TRBV27 and TRBJ1-4; D remains unclear. Trimming removed 2 bases from V and 2 bases from J, with 6 bases in between. CDR1 is MNHEY, CDR2 SMNVEV, per germline (reference sequence). The CDR3 sequence is 14 residues long. The CDR3 spells CASSLESTNEKLFF. For the CDR3, the DNA is TGTGCCAGCAGTTTAGAGTCCACTAATGAAAAACTGTTTTTT.

The V and J genes are TRBV5-1 and TRBJ2-3; tentatively, D is TRBD2 (5 bases). Trimming stripped 0 bases from V and 5 bases from J, with 16 bases between. The CDR3 runs 16 residues. Germline loops: CDR1 SGHRS, CDR2 YFSETQ. DNA for the CDR3: TGCGCCAGCAGCTTGGGTATATCCGGGGTTGAAGATACGCAGTATTTT. As protein: CASSLGISGVEDTQYF.

The CDR3: CASSLASGRSGNTIYF. CDR3 coding DNA: TGTGCCAGCAGCTTAGCTTCAGGGCGCTCTGGAAACACCATATATTTT. This sequence joins TRBV11-2 and TRBJ1-3; weak D call: TRBD1 (5 bases). Germline V gives CDR1 SGHAT, CDR2 FQNNGV. The V gene lost 1 base and the J gene lost 0 bases, with 10 bases spanning the gap. The CDR3 is 16 residues long.

V is TRBV5-1 and J is TRBJ2-2, with D maybe TRBD2 (6 bases). The CDR3 extends over 12 amino acids. V lost 4 bases and J lost 7, with 8 bases in between. Germline V gives CDR1 SGHRS, CDR2 YFSETQ. CDR3 in DNA: TGCGCCAGCAGCGGAGGGTTCGGGGAGCTGTTTTTT. Translated, it gives CASSGGFGELFF.

The rearrangement joins TRBV7-3 to TRBJ1-1; unclear D gene. Germline CDR1 is SGHTA and CDR2 is FQGTGA. V gave up 2 bases and J gave up 1 base, with 8 bases separating them. CDR3 size: 14 residues. The CDR3 region is CASSLLRQNTEAFF. The CDR3 coding sequence is TGTGCCAGCAGCTTATTGCGTCAGAACACTGAAGCTTTCTTT.

This rearrangement joins TRBV4-2 to TRBJ2-3; TRBD2 agrees at 10 bases. The J segment lost 0 bases and the V segment lost 5 bases, leaving 8 bases of the junction unmatched. Germline V gene lookup returns CDR1 LGHNA and CDR2 YNFKEQ. This CDR3 spans 17 amino acids. CDR3 nucleotides: TGTGCCAGCAGCTTAGAACTAGCGGGGCCAAGCACAGATACGCAGTATTTT. It specifies CASSLELAGPSTDTQYF.

The chain has TRBV6-1 and TRBJ1-1, with D possibly TRBD1 on 5 matching bases. The V and J ends lost 8 bases and 5 bases respectively, with 18 bases between them. This CDR3 contains 14 residues. In germline, CDR1 is MNHNS, CDR2 SASEGT. The CDR3 DNA is TGTGCCAGCTCGGGGGGTAAAGGCGGGACTGAAGCTTTCTTT. This encodes CASSGGKGGTEAFF.

The gene calls are TRBV5-1 and TRBJ1-5; D unclear. The ends were cut back, 0 bases at V and 0 bases at J, with 7 bases in the middle. This CDR3 comprises 15 residues. Per the germline V gene, CDR1 is SGHRS and CDR2 is YFSETQ. The CDR3 DNA sequence: TGCGCCAGCAGCTTGGACGGTTATAGCAATCAGCCCCAGCATTTT. Its translation is CASSLDGYSNQPQHF.

The chain combines TRBV5-1 with TRBJ1-3, with D perhaps matching TRBD1 (6 bases). V lost 4 bases and J 4 bases, leaving 12 bases between the germline ends. The CDR3 consists of 14 residues. Germline assignment: CDR1 SGHRS and CDR2 YFSETQ. Here the CDR3 DNA reads TGCGCCAGCAGCGGGGGGGCTGGCGGAAACACCATATATTTT. The encoded protein is CASSGGAGGNTIYF.

The chain employs TRBV6-1 and TRBJ2-5, with 8 positions matching TRBD2. V lost 4 bases, J lost 2 bases, and 3 bases stayed unmatched. Looked up from germline, CDR1 is MNHNS and CDR2 is SASEGT. The CDR3 consists of 14 residues. CDR3 nucleotide sequence: TGTGCCAGCAGTGGATTAGCGGGGCAAGAGACCCAGTACTTC. Its protein is CASSGLAGQETQYF.